This entry concerns a single T cell receptor (beta chain). This clone turned up a few times. Its cognate antigen has yet to be identified. One base away there is no much larger clone; base qualities are not given. The data were taken from a study of cytomegalovirus exposure and HLA in healthy donors (dated by TCRdb to 2016 to 2017). Regarding the complete study: An earlier analysis of 587 of the donors reported approximately 300 Gb of sequence data and about 100 million unique TCR beta sequences from 150 million to 200 million T cells. HLA typing covered class I and class II loci at four-digit resolution. Every discovery cohort repertoire had been produced on one sequencing platform. The number of donors typed differed by locus, with about 629-640 for A, B, C, DRB1 and DQB1, 522 for DQA1, under 610 for DPA1, and some 440 for DPB1. In addition to the first cohort of around 670 subjects, a separate validation cohort of 120 different subjects was used. The T cell repertoires of 550 to 850 subjects were profiled by immunosequencing and related to cytomegalovirus serostatus. Because of strong linkage in the cohort, five DR-DQ haplotypes were treated as single units for association and clustering. Genome-wide SNP genotypes for about three fifths of the 666 donors were used in a later genetic analysis, which treated that subset as a discovery cohort. In an earlier analysis of more than 550 of the donors, high-throughput TCR beta sequencing was used to judge whether each TCR beta V gene segment behaved as functional or pseudogenic. The aim of the study was to test whether cataloging public T cell receptors could identify signatures of past pathogen exposure. To study patterns of TCR occurrence, a later analysis re-analyzed previously published TCR beta repertoires from under 750 donors and added high-resolution HLA genotyping. Donor age, sex, ethnicity and CMV serostatus were compiled together with the repertoire data. An early release that covered fewer than 800 HLA-typed donors contained approximately 300 gigabases of sequencing data and tens of millions of unique TCR sequences. Rather than drawing on any new phenotypic data, the later analysis identified candidate immune exposures from TCR beta sequences and the way those sequences occurred across donors. To predict cytomegalovirus infection status, the study brought together high-throughput TCR immunosequencing, statistical association of individual TCRs with disease status, and machine learning. Among roughly 400 genotyped donors of the cohort, an average of around 240,000 unique TCR beta nucleotide sequences were sequenced per donor, roughly 20% of them non-productive. Among the approximately 400 genotyped donors, around 81% belonged to the genetic ancestry cluster associated with self-reported Caucasian donors. Points the paper makes about the study in general: Correlated functional status among segregating V segments might be attributable to linkage disequilibrium, but an unknown experimental factor could not be ruled out. A few of the identified cytomegalovirus-associated TCR beta chains were confirmed in vitro to be specific for cytomegalovirus antigens. CMV serostatus was the only immune exposure information available for the cohort. Because counts were too low, about 17 rarely observed V segments, including chromosome 9 orphons, were excluded from the earlier analysis of around 590 of the donors. Strong co-occurrence of HLA alleles, especially DR and DQ, made assigning TCR associations to individual alleles difficult. A total of 150 or so TCR beta chains were listed by the study as associated with cytomegalovirus. Presence/absence analyses assumed roughly uniform sequencing depth across donors, an assumption that may not hold. A later analysis found that HLA-associated TCR beta chains were more clonally expanded and had lower generation probabilities than equally common non-associated chains. In a later analysis, about 16,000 TCR beta sequences were associated with specific HLA alleles at a false discovery rate of 0.05. An association between a missense DCLRE1C variant and V-gene and J-gene trimming of TCR beta chains was found in a later genetic analysis and replicated in an independent cohort. A later analysis found that most CMV-associated TCR beta chains appeared HLA-restricted, with HLA associations seemingly driven largely by CMV exposure. The cohort was sequenced for TCR beta chains only, and without alpha or paired-chain data the features that could be detected were limited. While some public TCRs were present in many individuals, most TCR sequences turned up only very rarely across donors. A later analysis reported that several top co-occurrence clusters appeared linked to parvovirus B19, influenza, CMV and Epstein-Barr virus. In both the original and validation cohorts, the classifier was reported to diagnose cytomegalovirus status with high specificity and sensitivity. In a later genetic analysis, fewer N-insertions in productive TCRs were reported among donors in an Asian-associated ancestry cluster than the roughly 700-donor mean. A further reported finding was that TCR beta sequences accurately predicted the HLA-A and HLA-B alleles for most subjects in the first cohort. A later analysis found that TCR association rates varied across HLA loci, with DRB1 alleles showing the most associated TCRs and HLA-C alleles the fewest. In an earlier analysis of 500 to 650 of the donors, most TCR beta V segments appeared in productive rearrangements about 87% or about 30% of the time, broadly matching IMGT annotations. A cluster of highly shared sequence variants was judged likely to represent a technical artifact of the sequencing pipeline. Because HLA typing was missing for some donors at each locus, association tests included only the typed subset. The authors suggested that the approach could potentially be generalized to other disease states and immunological phenotypes. Because the 87-base-pair reads could not distinguish some IMGT-functional V segments, including TRBV6-2 and TRBV6-3, those segments were excluded.

Reading from cysteine to phenylalanine, the CDR3 counts 15 amino acids. Kept here is only the CDR3 DNA, which spans 45 bases and is read in frame from base 1. V and J are trimmed by 5 bases and 8 bases, and the gene matches miss 11 bases of the junction. Taken from the germline V gene, the CDR1 and CDR2 loops are SGDLS and YYNGEE. The cohort consisted of 650 to 700 healthy bone marrow donors. At the time of sampling, all cohort members were nominally healthy, though unrecorded immune exposures were likely present. The donor tested CMV seronegative, placing the donor among the 350 to 400 seronegative members of the cohort. A peripheral blood sample was provided by each donor, and peripheral blood mononuclear cells were used for TCR beta sequencing. Genomic DNA was extracted from the blood cell samples with the Qiagen DNeasy Blood Extraction Kit. The protocol used for the library was the immunoSEQ multiplex PCR assay. For the multiplex PCR, a mixture combining 60 forward primers for TCR Vbeta segments and 13 reverse primers for TCR Jbeta segments was used. The CDR3 region of rearranged TCR beta genes was amplified from genomic DNA with a multiplex PCR assay. The Illumina HiSeq System was used to sequence the amplified TCR beta libraries as 87-base-pair reads. The authors processed their data as follows. A later analysis tallied approximately 87 million unique TCR beta chains across the 700 or so repertoires, and about 10 million of those chains were shared by two or more donors. A nearest-neighbor algorithm error-corrected the raw reads and collapsed the reads into unique sequences, merging closely related sequences to remove PCR and sequencing errors. V, D and J gene segments were assigned by aligning CDR3 sequences to IMGT reference sequences. Each retained sequence needed at least a six-nucleotide match to both a V gene segment and a J gene segment. A rearrangement was called productive if the CDR3 had no stop codons and remained in frame with V and J, and every other rearrangement was called non-productive. Following IMGT convention, CDR3 was defined as the stretch from the second conserved V-encoded cysteine up to the conserved J-encoded phenylalanine. The earlier analysis of a few hundred of the donors excluded any sequence lacking an unambiguous match to a single V gene segment. An earlier analysis of 587 of the donors classified V segments as functional when productive rearrangements were above 56.7% and as segregating when the standard deviation between donors was above 5%. A statistical classification framework was built for diagnosing cytomegalovirus status from the catalog of TCR beta chain sequences. A later analysis assigned V and J genes by comparing TCR nucleotide sequences with IMGT/GENE-DB human TR gene sequences. A later analysis assigned CDR3 sequences and most-parsimonious VDJ recombination scenarios with the TCRdist pipeline. In a later analysis, every TCR beta chain was defined by the combination of its CDR3 amino acid sequence and its V-gene family, and reads without a unique V-gene family were dropped. As a way to deal with suspected cross-contamination and a sequencing artifact, a later analysis dropped hundreds of nucleotide sequences that were highly shared and had low generation probability. In a later analysis, a clonal expansion index was calculated for each public chain from normalized within-repertoire ranks of inferred template counts. A later analysis computed generation probabilities with a VDJ recombination model fitted to out-of-frame rearrangements, and checked the results against IGoR. Hypergeometric tests were used in a later analysis to score TCR-TCR, TCR-HLA and TCR-CMV co-occurrence, with a repertoire-size bias correction applied to the TCR pairs. False discovery rates were estimated in a later analysis by permuting HLA or CMV assignments 20 times. A later analysis grouped co-occurring TCRs with DBSCAN, adding TCRdist sequence similarity when clustering within HLA-allele-positive subsets. Repertoires with fewer than 30,000 or more than 120,000 public chains were left out of co-occurrence clustering, as were a handful of repertoires with anomalous nucleotide sharing. The table comes from immuneACCESS by way of TCRdb, which keeps in-frame sequences with V and J called. Part of the clones is missing from these tables; in studies checked, under half for an unresolved V gene and the rest for unknown reasons. From that table come the V and J calls and clone size; the DNA was used to work out D and trimming. In all, the sample holds about 200,000 clones, and roughly four fifths of those were seen once. The ten largest clonotypes hold around 1.7% of the sample.

The sequence links TRBV9 to TRBJ1-4; 8 junctional bases match TRBD1. The sequencing input was PBMCs. The TCR originated in a woman aged 18-30 years in good health and CMV-seronegative. The CDR3 reads as follows: CASSAYPGTGEKLFF. The DNA is as follows: TGTGCCAGCAGTGCATATCCCGGGACAGGCGAAAAACTGTTTTTT.